Listed here are 21 T cell receptor beta chains from one sample, sequenced in a study of T cell changes during pregnancy in multiple sclerosis. Repertoires were generated with immunoSEQ multiplex PCR, while TCRdb's copy carries only in-frame clones and drops some. The data show approximately 89,000 clones, about 94% seen once. The material was peripheral blood, obtained in the third trimester of pregnancy. Receptors were obtained from a female donor with multiple sclerosis, enrolled in a pregnancy study.

The chain uses TRBV2 and TRBJ2-1; 7 bases fit TRBD1. Germline CDR1 is SNHLY and CDR2 is FYNNEI. CDR3 length: 13 amino acids. After removal of 8 bases from V and 5 bases from J, the junction contained 6 bases not matched to a gene. The CDR3 bases are TGTGCCAGCTGCCGGGACAGTGACAATGAGCAGTTCTTC. This gives the protein CASCRDSDNEQFF.

V usage is TRBV27 and J usage is TRBJ1-2; TRBD1 matches at 10 bases. The CDR3 covers 16 residues. The V segment lost 5 bases and the J segment 3 bases; nucleotides outside the gene matches: 9. From germline, CDR1 is MNHEY and CDR2 SMNVEV (reference sequence). The CDR3: CASSTGTGAPYYGYTF. For the CDR3, the DNA is TGTGCCAGCAGTACAGGGACAGGGGCGCCTTACTATGGCTACACCTTC.

CDR3 protein: CASRNSGSGTGELFF. CDR3 nucleotides: TGTGCCAGCCGCAATAGCGGGAGCGGCACCGGGGAGCTGTTTTTT. The rearrangement joins TRBV7-9 to TRBJ2-2, with TRBD2 matching 9 bases. This CDR3 contains 15 residues. Germline V gene lookup returns CDR1 SEHNR and CDR2 FQNEAQ (reference sequence). V shed 8 bases, J shed 4 bases, and the junction held 8 bases outside the gene matches.

The chain is built from TRBV5-1 and TRBJ2-3; 9 positions match TRBD2. The CDR3 length is 16 residues. With V trimmed by 4 bases and J by 0 bases, 6 bases remained unmatched. Germline CDR1 is SGHRS and CDR2 is YFSETQ. CDR3 residues: CASSPGTSSSTDTQYF. The CDR3 bases are TGCGCCAGCAGCCCGGGGACTAGCAGTAGCACAGATACGCAGTATTTT.

The chain uses TRBV6-1 and TRBJ2-4; 7 bases map to TRBD1. The germline gives CDR1 MNHNS, CDR2 SASEGT. The CDR3 is made up of 15 amino acids. V was pared by 5 bases and J by 5 bases, with 9 bases of the junction left unmatched. CDR3 residues: CASSPTDRAQNIQYF. CDR3 in DNA: TGTGCCAGCAGTCCTACCGACAGGGCACAAAACATTCAGTACTTC.

The chain has TRBV7-2 and TRBJ2-5; 8 bases align to TRBD2. The CDR3 totals 15 residues. Germline lookup yields CDR1 SGHTA and CDR2 FQGNSA. V shed 0 bases, J shed 9 bases, and the junction held 9 bases outside the gene matches. The CDR3 DNA sequence: TGTGCCAGCAGCTTAGCCAGCGGGGGTGGAGTGGCCCAGTACTTC. Amino acids: CASSLASGGGVAQYF.

The V and J genes are TRBV2 and TRBJ2-5; TRBD2 agrees at 11 bases. This CDR3 comprises 15 residues. Unmatched junction bases numbered 4, after V lost 2 bases and J lost 5 bases. Germline-derived CDR1 and CDR2 are SNHLY and FYNNEI. Here the CDR3 reads CASSETSGSRETQYF. In DNA form, the CDR3 reads TGTGCCAGCAGTGAAACTAGCGGGAGTAGGGAGACCCAGTACTTC.

Only one count was recorded for this clone. The chain is built from TRBV30 and TRBJ2-3; 12 bases match TRBD2. The J segment lost 5 bases and the V segment lost 2 bases, leaving 5 bases of the junction unmatched. The CDR3 contains 15 residues. Germline V gene sequence: CDR1 GTSNPN, CDR2 SVGIG (reference sequence). The CDR3 coding sequence is TGTGCCTGGAGTAAGGCTAGCGGGAGGGTAGATACGCAGTATTTT. Its translation: CAWSKASGRVDTQYF.

This clone has a single count. V gene TRBV5-1 combines with J gene TRBJ2-1; 9 positions match TRBD2. From germline, CDR1 is SGHRS and CDR2 YFSETQ. This CDR3 is 15 amino acids long. Losses at the gene ends were 2 bases for V and 4 bases for J; bases not matched to a gene: 4. The chain's CDR3 is CASSFETSGYNEQFF. CDR3 DNA sequence: TGCGCCAGCAGCTTCGAGACTAGCGGTTACAATGAGCAGTTCTTC.

In its sample, this clone was seen once. Here the CDR3 DNA reads TGTGCCAGTAGTATGACTGATTACTCCTACAATGAGCAGTTCTTC. Its translation is CASSMTDYSYNEQFF. The genes are TRBV19 and TRBJ2-1; D remains ambiguous. The CDR3 has 15 residues. The V end was cut by 3 bases, the J end by 0 bases, with 9 bases between. CDR1 is LNHDA, CDR2 SQIVND, per germline (reference sequence).

The CDR3 nucleotides are TGTGCCAGCAGCTTAGGGGATATAGCGGGAGGTGATACGCAGTATTTT. Residues: CASSLGDIAGGDTQYF. The rearrangement uses TRBV11-3 and TRBJ2-3, with TRBD2 identical over 10 bases. V trimming: 1 base; J trimming: 6 bases; junction bases outside the gene matches: 7. The CDR3 has 16 residues. Germline CDR1 and CDR2: SGHNT and YENEEA.

The chain combines TRBV5-4 with TRBJ2-7, with D possibly being TRBD1 (6 bases). Per germline, CDR1 SGHNT and CDR2 YYREEE (reference sequence). The CDR3 runs to 14 residues. Trimming removed 3 bases from V and 5 bases from J, with 15 bases in between. CDR3 in amino acids: CASSWTTGPNEQYF. In nucleotides, the CDR3 is TGTGCCAGCAGCTGGACGACAGGACCCAACGAGCAGTACTTC.

This sequence joins TRBV5-4 and TRBJ2-7, with TRBD2 matching over 10 bases. Trimming took 3 bases from V and 5 from J; bases not matched to a gene: 11. This CDR3 is built from 16 residues. Germline assignment: CDR1 SGHNT and CDR2 YYREEE (reference sequence). This CDR3 is CASSSRGTSEVHEQYF. DNA of the CDR3: TGTGCCAGCAGCTCGCGAGGGACTAGCGAGGTGCACGAGCAGTACTTC.

This chain connects TRBV27 to TRBJ2-7; D may be TRBD1 (5 bases). Between the trimmed V and J ends, which lost 4 bases and 3 bases, there was a span of 10 bases. Germline CDR1 and CDR2: MNHEY and SMNVEV (reference sequence). The CDR3 sequence is 13 residues long. This CDR3 reads CASSWGQSYEQYF. CDR3 nucleotides: TGTGCCAGCAGTTGGGGCCAAAGCTACGAGCAGTACTTC.

The CDR3 is CASSLVGGGETQYF. The CDR3, as DNA: TGTGCCAGCAGCTTAGTAGGGGGAGGGGAGACCCAGTACTTC. The gene calls are TRBV7-9 and TRBJ2-5; tentatively, D is TRBD2 (7 bases). The CDR3 sequence is 14 residues long. Germline lookup yields CDR1 SEHNR and CDR2 FQNEAQ (reference sequence). Trimming took 1 base from V and 5 from J, leaving 11 bases between them.

This chain's CDR3 is CASSRGTGANTGELFF. DNA for the CDR3: TGTGCCAGCAGCAGAGGGACTGGGGCGAACACCGGGGAGCTGTTTTTT. This sequence joins TRBV5-5 and TRBJ2-2, with a weak D call TRBD2 (6 bases). Germline V gene lookup returns CDR1 SGHKS and CDR2 YYEKEE (reference sequence). The CDR3 has 16 residues. V was trimmed by 4 bases and J by 0 bases, leaving 13 bases between them.

This chain uses TRBV2 with TRBJ2-5; 16 bases align to TRBD2. Germline CDR1 and CDR2: SNHLY and FYNNEI. V lost 3 bases to trimming and J lost 4 bases; unmatched junction nucleotides: 8. The CDR3 is 18 residues long. In DNA form, the CDR3 reads TGTGCCAGCAGTGAGCCGGGACTAGCGGGAGGGGGGGTAGAGACCCAGTACTTC. Its translation is CASSEPGLAGGGVETQYF. Supplemented by reference TRBV2 and TRBJ2-5, the full variable domain reads EPEVTQTPSHQVTQMGQEVILRCVPISNHLYFYWYRQILGQKVEFLVSFYNNEISEKSEIFDDQFSVERPDGSNFTLKIRSTKLEDSAMYFCASSEPGLAGGGVETQYFGPGTRLLVL.

The rearrangement uses TRBV9 and TRBJ1-4; D gene unclear. This CDR3 has 14 amino acids. V was pared by 0 bases and J by 8 bases, with 11 bases between. The V gene's germline CDR1 is SGDLS and CDR2 YYNGEE. The CDR3 sequence is CASSVGGAVEKLFF. The CDR3 bases are TGTGCCAGCAGCGTAGGAGGAGCTGTCGAAAAACTGTTTTTT.

CDR3 DNA sequence: TGTGCCAGCAGTCCTTTGGGACAGTCCTACGAGCAGTACTTC. This sequence encodes CASSPLGQSYEQYF. The chain employs TRBV27 and TRBJ2-7; 7 positions agree with TRBD1. This CDR3 has 14 residues. Trimming removed 5 bases from V and 1 base from J; junction bases left unmatched: 5. Germline loops: CDR1 MNHEY, CDR2 SMNVEV (reference sequence).

This chain joins TRBV19 and TRBJ1-1, with D possibly TRBD1 on 6 matching bases. V gave up 8 bases and J gave up 3 bases, with 13 bases separating them. This CDR3 has 13 amino acids. Germline-derived CDR1 and CDR2 are LNHDA and SQIVND (reference sequence). CDR3 DNA: TGTGCCAGTGGGGCTGGGACATACACTGAAGCTTTCTTT. Translating gives CASGAGTYTEAFF. Complete variable domain (other parts from reference TRBV19 and TRBJ1-1): DGGITQSPKYLFRKEGQNVTLSCEQNLNHDAMYWYRQDPGQGLRLIYYSQIVNDFQKGDIAEGYSVSREKKESFPLTVTSAQKNPTAFYLCASGAGTYTEAFFGQGTRLTVV.

V is TRBV5-1 and J is TRBJ2-1; D remains ambiguous. Trimming removed 1 base from V and 2 bases from J, with 10 bases in between. The CDR3 is 15 residues long. Germline V gene lookup returns CDR1 SGHRS and CDR2 YFSETQ. DNA for the CDR3: TGCGCCAGCAGCTTGTACCTAGGAACCTACAATGAGCAGTTCTTC. It yields the protein CASSLYLGTYNEQFF.